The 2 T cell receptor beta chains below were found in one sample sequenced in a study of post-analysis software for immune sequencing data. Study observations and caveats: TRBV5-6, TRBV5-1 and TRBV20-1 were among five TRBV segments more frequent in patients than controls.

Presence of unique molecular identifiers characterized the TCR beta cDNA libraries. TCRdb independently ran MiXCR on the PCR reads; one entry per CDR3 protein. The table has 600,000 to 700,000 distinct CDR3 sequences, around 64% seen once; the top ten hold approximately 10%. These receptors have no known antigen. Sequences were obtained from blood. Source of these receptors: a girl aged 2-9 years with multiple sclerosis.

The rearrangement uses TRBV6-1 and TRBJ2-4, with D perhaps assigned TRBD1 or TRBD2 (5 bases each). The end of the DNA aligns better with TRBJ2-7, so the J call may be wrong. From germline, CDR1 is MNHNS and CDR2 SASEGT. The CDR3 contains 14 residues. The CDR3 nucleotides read TGTGCCTCGGGACCGGGACCGATAACCCACGAGCAGTACTTC. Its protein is CASGPGPITHEQYF.

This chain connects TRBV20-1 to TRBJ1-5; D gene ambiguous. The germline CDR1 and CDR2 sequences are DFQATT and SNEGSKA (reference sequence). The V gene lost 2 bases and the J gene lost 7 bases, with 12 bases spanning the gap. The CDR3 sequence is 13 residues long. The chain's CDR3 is CSARMAGGQPQHF. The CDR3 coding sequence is TGCAGTGCTAGAATGGCAGGCGGACAGCCCCAGCATTTT.